The T cell receptor (beta chain) under discussion was sequenced for a study of CD8+CD57+ T cells in acquired aplastic anemia. Turning to the study itself: DNA per sorted CD4+ or CD8+ sample ranged about 0.19 to 30 ug, averaging about 3.4 ug. Researchers reported that healthy donors averaged about 9.8 million reads for CD4+ cells.

This CDR3 spans 13 amino acids. V lost 4 bases and J 5 bases, leaving 13 bases between the germline ends. The germline CDR1 and CDR2 sequences are SGHRS and YFSETQ. According to the study, genomic DNA was the template for TCR beta VDJ and CDR3 profiling. TCRdb ran MiXCR on the reads and lists one entry per CDR3 protein. The sample consists of 150,000 to 200,000 distinct CDR3 sequences, 40% to 50% of them appearing once. Study findings and constraints: In common between the patients and the controls were twenty-nine CD8+ CDR3 sequences. Patients versus controls showed no significant CD8+ Simpson's diversity difference.

Comments on this clonotype: Its antigen is as yet unknown.

Specimen: sorted CD4+, CD8+, or CD8+CD57+ T cells (not recorded which) from PBMCs. The chain carries TRBV5-1 and TRBJ2-7; D tentatively fits TRBD1 or TRBD2 (5 bases each). The receptor's source is a human donor in good health. DNA for the CDR3: TGCGCCAGCAGCCGGGACGGAACAGACGAGCAGTACTTC. Protein: CASSRDGTDEQYF.